These T cell receptor beta chains were read from a single sample in a study of shared clonotypes between healthy human individuals. TCRdb keeps only in-frame clones here, not all; method: immunoSEQ multiplex PCR. The sample consists of about 460,000 clones, roughly 80% of them appearing once. Material: PBMCs. The origin of the receptors is a middle-aged woman in good health. Some clones in this sample may be carry-over from other donors' samples. Each CDR3 is given without its conserved first and last residue.

j_call	v_call	cdr3_aa
TRBJ2-1	TRBV15	ATSRDLDPYNEQF
TRBJ2-1	TRBV4-1	ASSQAGGRYEQF
TRBJ1-6	TRBV30	AWARGHGSPLH
TRBJ1-4	TRBV5-1	ASSIRGGDEKLF
TRBJ2-7	TRBV21-1	ASSKLTGQQY
TRBJ2-4	TRBV5-1	ASAPKKTGTGGADIQY
TRBJ2-1	TRBV9	ASSVVGFANEQF
TRBJ1-2	TRBV4-3	ASSPTTGVGGYT
TRBJ2-3	TRBV10-3	AISESAGLAGGSGDTQY
TRBJ2-3	TRBV15	ATSGISRRTDTQY
TRBJ1-5	TRBV5-1	ASSLDGGREQPQH
TRBJ2-1	TRBV4-3	ASSRLAGTGYNEQF
TRBJ2-4	TRBV28	ASSLGTGVYKTIQY
NA	TRBV30	AWTPPRLAITYEQY
TRBJ1-2	TRBV2	ASSERTGGRS
TRBJ1-5	TRBV18	ASSAVSGALEPQH
TRBJ2-3	TRBV9	ASSTRTGTGTQY
NA	TRBV10-1	ASSEIAGLGSYEQY
TRBJ2-1	TRBV27	ASSLHGRAEVEQF
TRBJ2-1	TRBV11-2	ASSSRRLAGGNNEQF
TRBJ2-7	TRBV19	ASGTPGLASYEQY
TRBJ2-7	TRBV7-7	ASSLDGGPGLSYEQY
TRBJ2-1	TRBV20-1	SAAGYEQF
TRBJ1-1	TRBV6-5	ASSNRGLNTEAF
NA	TRBV7-8	ASSFGLAGRELSYEQY
TRBJ2-5	TRBV28	ASSESGVRYQETQY
TRBJ2-1	TRBV5-6	ASSLPALGSGRPAVQF
TRBJ1-2	TRBV18	ASSPPTQGKGYT
TRBJ2-3	TRBV7-9	ASSLRGGSDTQY
TRBJ2-5	TRBV29-1	SAGTVQETQY
TRBJ2-3	TRBV19	ASSRGTVTDTQY
TRBJ2-5	TRBV9	ASTRLAGFQETQY
TRBJ1-2	TRBV7-2	ASNEGPGYGYT
TRBJ1-1	TRBV29-1	SVRQGDTGAF
TRBJ2-1	TRBV9	ASSVGTNPKNYNEQF
TRBJ1-5	TRBV30	AWSVAVGQVNQPQH
TRBJ1-2	TRBV9	ASSGVERGFYGYT
TRBJ2-5	TRBV28	ASSLFGAQETQY
TRBJ2-6	TRBV14	ASSPRPGGANVLT
TRBJ2-1	TRBV7-2	ASSLNGGALGNEQF
TRBJ2-1	TRBV19	ASRLLSPYNNEQF
TRBJ2-5	TRBV5-1	ASSLDTTGETQY
TRBJ1-2	TRBV5-6	ASSLSGTGGYGYT
TRBJ2-2	TRBV19	ASSKGRQGGNAGELF
TRBJ2-6	TRBV30	ALDRVSGANVLT
TRBJ2-3	TRBV28	ASSRPPGTGRQSQY
TRBJ2-1	TRBV6-1	ASSEDRHNEQF